This TCR beta chain originates from a study of cytomegalovirus exposure and HLA in healthy donors. Study results and caveats: Analyses of presence and absence presupposed an approximately uniform sequencing depth across donors. A prior analysis recorded that most TCR beta V segments were productive about 87% or about 30% of the time. It was about 180 TCR beta chains that were listed as cytomegalovirus-associated. Per a later analysis, HLA-associated TCR beta chains showed more clonal expansion than other, equally common TCR beta chains.

About this clone itself: The antigen is unknown.

A multiplex PCR was run with 60 Vbeta primers and 13 Jbeta primers. Data came from immunoSEQ multiplex PCR; TCRdb stores just in-frame clones and leaves some out. The sample includes roughly 130,000 clones, approximately 61% of them seen just once. The source is a man in his thirties or forties in good health and CMV-seropositive. The sample consisted of PBMCs.

CDR3 coding DNA: TGTGCCAGTAGTAGACGACGGAGCTACAATGAGCAGTTCTTC. Encoded protein: CASSRRRSYNEQFF. The chain uses TRBV19 and TRBJ2-1; D gene unclear. V was trimmed by 4 bases and J by 3 bases, leaving 10 bases between them. The CDR3 length is 14 residues. The germline V gene has CDR1 LNHDA and CDR2 SQIVND (reference sequence).